Listed here are 22 T cell receptor beta chains from one sample, sequenced in a study of beta chain features in type 1 diabetes. Expressed TCRB transcripts were sequenced, since all the RNA that had been isolated was reverse transcribed. Sequenced by immunoSEQ multiplex PCR; TCRdb stores in-frame clones only, minus some. This table holds roughly 300,000 clones, around 13% found once. The specimen sequenced was central memory CD4+ T cells from blood. All receptors derive from a man between 25 and 39 years old in good health.

The rearrangement joins TRBV29-1 to TRBJ2-5; D is possibly TRBD1 or TRBD2 (5 bases each). The CDR3 consists of 16 residues. V lost 5 bases, J lost 2 bases, and 21 bases lay in between. Germline CDR1 reads SQVTM; CDR2 reads ANQGSEA. DNA of the CDR3: TGCAGCGTTAGTCCCCCGCAGGGTTGGGGGCAAGAGACCCAGTACTTC. Its translation: CSVSPPQGWGQETQYF.

This clone occurred a few times. J is TRBJ2-5 and V is TRBV5-6; 13 bases fit TRBD2. V gave up 2 bases and J gave up 2 bases; unmatched junction bases: 3. Germline V lookup: CDR1 SGHDT, CDR2 YYEEEE. The CDR3 runs 16 residues. The CDR3 DNA sequence: TGTGCCAGCAGCTTCCCACTAGCGGGGGGGCAAGAGACCCAGTACTTC. Protein product: CASSFPLAGGQETQYF.

The rearrangement joins TRBV27 to TRBJ2-2; D call uncertain. The germline V gene has CDR1 MNHEY and CDR2 SMNVEV (reference sequence). This CDR3 contains 11 residues. The V gene lost 7 bases and the J gene lost 5 bases, with 5 bases spanning the gap. The DNA for the CDR3 is TGTGCCAGCACAGGAACCGGGGAGCTGTTTTTT. Amino acids: CASTGTGELFF.

This clone showed up just once. This chain joins TRBV7-2 and TRBJ2-1, with 7 bases lining up with TRBD1. The CDR3 contains 15 residues. V shed 5 bases and J 0 bases; nucleotides not matched to a gene: 4. The germline V gene encodes CDR1 SGHTA and CDR2 FQGNSA. CDR3 nucleotide sequence: TGTGCCAGCAGCCCCCGGGACAGCTCCTACAATGAGCAGTTCTTC. It encodes CASSPRDSSYNEQFF.

This clone was counted between two and nine times. The V call is TRBV7-8, the J call TRBJ2-7, with 7 bases aligning to TRBD1. V lost 2 bases and J lost 5; bases outside the gene matches: 6. This CDR3 comprises 14 residues. In germline, CDR1 is SGHVS, CDR2 FQNEAQ. The CDR3 is CASSLTTGVDEQYV. The CDR3 DNA reads TGTGCCAGCAGCTTAACCACAGGGGTCGACGAGCAGTACGTC.

This clone was counted only a few times. Here the CDR3 DNA reads TGTGCCAGTAGTATGACAGTGAATCAGCCCCAGCATTTT. Protein: CASSMTVNQPQHF. The chain carries TRBV19 and TRBJ1-5; a possible D gene is TRBD1 (5 bases). Germline V CDR1 and CDR2: LNHDA, SQIVND (reference sequence). CDR3 length: 13 amino acids. With 3 bases removed from V and 4 bases from J, the gap between germline ends came to 7 bases.

This clone was detected a few times. The J gene is TRBJ1-1, the V gene TRBV5-1; D uncertain. Trimming left V 3 bases short and J 1 base short, with 10 bases between. The CDR3 spans 14 residues. Germline loops: CDR1 SGHRS, CDR2 YFSETQ. The CDR3 reads CASSSRARNTEAFF. CDR3 nucleotide sequence: TGCGCCAGCAGCTCAAGGGCCAGGAACACTGAAGCTTTCTTT.

This clone occurred a few times. The rearrangement links TRBV2 to TRBJ2-3; 7 positions match TRBD1. Germline V gene sequence: CDR1 SNHLY, CDR2 FYNNEI. The CDR3 consists of 14 residues. Trimming took 6 bases from V and 4 from J; bases not matched to a gene: 7. The CDR3 loop is CASSRQGRADTQYF. The CDR3 DNA follows: TGTGCCAGCAGCCGACAGGGAAGAGCAGATACGCAGTATTTT.

This chain joins TRBV7-9 and TRBJ2-3; perhaps TRBD2 as D (6 bases). CDR1 SEHNR and CDR2 FQNEAQ come from the germline V gene (reference sequence). V was trimmed by 3 bases and J by 6 bases, leaving 19 bases between them. This CDR3 contains 16 residues. Here the CDR3 DNA reads TGTGCCAGCAGCTTGATTTCATGGGCTAGCGAGGATACGCAGTATTTT. Translating gives CASSLISWASEDTQYF.

This clone was found a few times. The rearrangement links TRBV6-5 to TRBJ2-1; D remains ambiguous. The germline V gene encodes CDR1 MNHEY and CDR2 SVGAGI. The CDR3 has 14 residues. Trimming pared 9 bases from V and 1 base from J, leaving 13 bases between. CDR3 nucleotide sequence: TGTGCCAGTGAGAGAGGTGGATCCTACAATGAGCAGTTCTTC. Its protein is CASERGGSYNEQFF.

The rearrangement joins TRBV7-2 to TRBJ2-7; D is tentatively TRBD1 or TRBD2 (5 bases each). The CDR3 covers 14 residues. V was pared by 4 bases and J by 1 base, with 11 bases between. The V gene's germline CDR1 is SGHTA and CDR2 FQGNSA. This chain's CDR3 is CASSWGRTSYEQYF. The CDR3 nucleotides are TGTGCCAGCAGCTGGGGACGGACTTCCTACGAGCAGTACTTC. The variable domain in full, completed from reference TRBV7-2 and TRBJ2-7, reads GAGVSQSPSNKVTEKGKDVELRCDPISGHTALYWYRQSLGQGLEFLIYFQGNSAPDKSGLPSDRFSAERTGGSVSTLTIQRTQQEDSAVYLCASSWGRTSYEQYFGPGTRLTVT.

This chain uses TRBV5-1 with TRBJ1-1; D is possibly TRBD1 (6 bases). The CDR3 has 14 amino acids. V gave up 7 bases and J gave up 1 base, with 14 bases separating them. The germline CDR1 and CDR2 sequences are SGHRS and YFSETQ. The CDR3 region is CASGGGQPNTEAFF. In DNA, the CDR3 is TGCGCCAGCGGGGGAGGACAGCCGAACACTGAAGCTTTCTTT.

This clone was counted many times. V and J are TRBV21-1 and TRBJ1-2; the table's D call, TRBD1, was not checked against the DNA. TRBV21-1 is recorded as a pseudogene. CDR3 length: 13 residues. CDR3 loop: CASSKQGAYGYTF. CDR3 coding DNA: TGTGCCAGCAGCAAACAGGGGGCGTATGGCTACACCTTC.

The V and J genes are TRBV7-9 and TRBJ2-1; TRBD2 is a possible D gene (6 bases). CDR1 and CDR2 from the germline V gene are SEHNR and FQNEAQ (reference sequence). This CDR3 comprises 12 residues. V was cut by 1 base and J by 15 bases, with 13 bases left in between. CDR3 protein: CASSLDSGERFF. CDR3 nucleotide sequence: TGTGCCAGCAGCTTAGATTCGGGGGAGAGGTTCTTC.

This sequence joins TRBV10-3 and TRBJ2-5; TRBD2 aligns across 9 bases. The CDR3 consists of 15 residues. CDR1 and CDR2 (germline): ENHRY, SYGVKD. Trimming took 5 bases from V and 4 from J; bases not matched to a gene: 8. The CDR3: CAISPGLADGETQYF. The CDR3 DNA reads as TGTGCCATCAGTCCGGGACTAGCTGACGGAGAGACCCAGTACTTC.

This clone appeared a few times. This CDR3 is also generated by other DNA sequences in the sample. V gene TRBV30 combines with J gene TRBJ2-7, with D unresolved. V was clipped by 0 bases and J by 3 bases, with 9 bases between them. The V gene's germline CDR1 is GTSNPN and CDR2 SVGIG (reference sequence). The CDR3 covers 13 residues. The CDR3, as DNA: TGTGCCTGGAGTGTAACCCTTTACTACGAGCAGTACGTC. Its protein product is CAWSVTLYYEQYV.

The chain's CDR3 is CASSFLAGGTGELFF. DNA of the CDR3: TGTGCCAGCAGCTTTTTAGCGGGAGGCACCGGGGAGCTGTTTTTT. This chain links TRBV11-2 with TRBJ2-2; 10 bases are a match to TRBD2. The CDR3 is 15 amino acids. V lost 3 bases and J lost 4; bases outside the gene matches: 2. Germline CDR1 and CDR2: SGHAT and FQNNGV.

This clone was seen a few times. The chain couples TRBV7-3 to TRBJ1-1; unclear D gene. Trimming shortened V by 1 base and J by 0 bases, and 6 bases separated the two germline ends. Per germline, CDR1 SGHTA and CDR2 FQGTGA. There are 14 residues in the CDR3. The CDR3 nucleotides are TGTGCCAGCAGCTTAATGGTTTTGAACACTGAAGCTTTCTTT. Encoded protein: CASSLMVLNTEAFF.

This clone was picked up a small number of times. Sequence at one end of the junction differs from germline and may be a read error. The chain is built from TRBV5-1 and TRBJ2-5, with D hard to call. Per germline, CDR1 SGHRS and CDR2 YFSETQ. This CDR3 contains 14 residues. CDR3 amino acids: CASSSGPLEETQYF. The CDR3 nucleotides are TGTGCCAGCAGCTCTGGTCCGCTGGAAGAGACCCAGTACTTC.

The CDR3 DNA reads as TGTGCCAGCAGCCCTAGGTTGACCGATGCTAACTATGGCTACACCTTC. Its translation: CASSPRLTDANYGYTF. This chain joins TRBV7-8 and TRBJ1-2; D unresolved. Germline V gene lookup returns CDR1 SGHVS and CDR2 FQNEAQ. Trimming stripped 5 bases from V and 0 bases from J, with 16 bases between. The CDR3 has 16 amino acids.

This clone was recorded a few times. V and J are TRBV7-8 and TRBJ1-5; TRBD1 agrees at 9 bases. The V gene end was trimmed by 3 bases and the J gene end by 3 bases; junction bases not matched to a gene: 3. Germline V gives CDR1 SGHVS, CDR2 FQNEAQ. The CDR3 is made up of 15 amino acids. CDR3 loop: CASSFGTGYNQPQHF. In DNA form, the CDR3 reads TGTGCCAGCAGCTTCGGGACAGGGTACAATCAGCCCCAGCATTTT. Using reference TRBV7-8 and TRBJ1-5 for the parts outside the CDR3, the full variable domain is GAGVSQSPRYKVAKRGQDVALRCDPISGHVSLFWYQQALGQGPEFLTYFQNEAQLDKSGLPSDRFFAERPEGSVSTLKIQRTQQEDSAVYLCASSFGTGYNQPQHFGDGTRLSIL.

This clone has only a few counts. The J gene is TRBJ1-2, the V gene TRBV4-1; D is possibly TRBD1 (6 bases). With 0 bases removed from V and 6 bases from J, the gap between germline ends came to 20 bases. The CDR3 consists of 17 residues. The germline V gene encodes CDR1 MGHRA and CDR2 YSYEKL. The CDR3 bases are TGCGCCAGCAGCCAAGATGGGGGGCAGGCGCGTTGGCATGGCTACACCTTC. It encodes CASSQDGGQARWHGYTF.